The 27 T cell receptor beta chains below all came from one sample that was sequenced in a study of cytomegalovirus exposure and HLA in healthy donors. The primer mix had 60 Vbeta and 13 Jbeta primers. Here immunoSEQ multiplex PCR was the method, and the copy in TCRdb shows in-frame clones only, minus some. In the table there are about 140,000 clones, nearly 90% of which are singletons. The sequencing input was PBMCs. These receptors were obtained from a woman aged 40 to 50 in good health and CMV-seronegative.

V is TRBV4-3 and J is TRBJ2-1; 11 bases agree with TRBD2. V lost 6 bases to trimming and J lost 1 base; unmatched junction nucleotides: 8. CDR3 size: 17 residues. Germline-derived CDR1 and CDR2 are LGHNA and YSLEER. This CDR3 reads CASSRTSGFPSYNEQFF. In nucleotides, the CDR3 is TGCGCCAGCAGTCGGACTAGCGGGTTCCCTTCCTACAATGAGCAGTTCTTC.

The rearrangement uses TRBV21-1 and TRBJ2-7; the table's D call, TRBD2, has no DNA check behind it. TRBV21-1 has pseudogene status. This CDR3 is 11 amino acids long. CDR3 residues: CEAGDGYERYF. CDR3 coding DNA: TGTGAAGCGGGAGACGGCTACGAGCGGTACTTC.

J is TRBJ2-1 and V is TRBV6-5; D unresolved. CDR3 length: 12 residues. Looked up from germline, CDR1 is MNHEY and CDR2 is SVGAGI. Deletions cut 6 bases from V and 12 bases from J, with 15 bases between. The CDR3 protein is CASSTSELGQFF. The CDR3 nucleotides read TGTGCCAGCAGCACCTCCGAGCTTGGGCAGTTCTTC.

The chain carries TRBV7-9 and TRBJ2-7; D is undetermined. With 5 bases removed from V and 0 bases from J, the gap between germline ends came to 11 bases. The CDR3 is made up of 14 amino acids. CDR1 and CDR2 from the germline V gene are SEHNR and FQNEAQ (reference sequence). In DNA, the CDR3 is TGTGCCAGCAGCACCCGCGAGAGCTCCTACGAGCAGTACTTC. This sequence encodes CASSTRESSYEQYF.

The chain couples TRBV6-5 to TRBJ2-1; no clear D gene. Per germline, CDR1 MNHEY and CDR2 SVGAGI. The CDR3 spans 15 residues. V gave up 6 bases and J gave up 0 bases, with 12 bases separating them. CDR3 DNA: TGTGCCAGCAGCATACTCACGGGCTCCTACAATGAGCAGTTCTTC. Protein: CASSILTGSYNEQFF.

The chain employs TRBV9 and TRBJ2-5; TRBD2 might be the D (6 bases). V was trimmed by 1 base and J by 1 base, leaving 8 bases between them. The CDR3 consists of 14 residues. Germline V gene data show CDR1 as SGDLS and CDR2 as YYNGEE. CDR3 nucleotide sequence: TGTGCCAGCAGCGTACGGGACTTCCAAGAGACCCAGTACTTC. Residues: CASSVRDFQETQYF.

CDR3 in amino acids: CAGDDLGTAFF. The CDR3 nucleotides read TGTGCCGGGGACGATTTGGGGACTGCTTTCTTT. This chain connects TRBV30 to TRBJ1-1; D perhaps matches TRBD1 (5 bases). The CDR3 is 11 amino acids. Per the germline V gene, CDR1 is GTSNPN and CDR2 is SVGIG (reference sequence). With 8 bases removed from V and 11 bases from J, the gap between germline ends came to 18 bases.

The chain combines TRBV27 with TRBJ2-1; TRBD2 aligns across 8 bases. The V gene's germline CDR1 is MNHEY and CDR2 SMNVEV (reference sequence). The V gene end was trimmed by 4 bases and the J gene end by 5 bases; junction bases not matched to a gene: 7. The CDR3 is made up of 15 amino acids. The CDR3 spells CASSSYLLADNEQFF. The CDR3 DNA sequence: TGTGCCAGCAGTTCCTACCTACTAGCGGACAATGAGCAGTTCTTC.

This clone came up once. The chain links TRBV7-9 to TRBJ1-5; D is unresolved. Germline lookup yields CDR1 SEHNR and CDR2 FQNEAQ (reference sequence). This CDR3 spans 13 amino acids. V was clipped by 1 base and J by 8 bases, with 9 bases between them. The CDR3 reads CASSLVGGEPQHF. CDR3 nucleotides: TGTGCCAGCAGCTTAGTAGGCGGGGAGCCCCAGCATTTT.

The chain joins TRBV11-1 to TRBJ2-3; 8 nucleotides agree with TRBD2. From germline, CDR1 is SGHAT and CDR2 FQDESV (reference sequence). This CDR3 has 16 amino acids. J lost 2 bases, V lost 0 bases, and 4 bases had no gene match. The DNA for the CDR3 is TGTGCCAGCAGCTTAGCCAGCGGGAGTCTCACAGATACGCAGTATTTT. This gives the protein CASSLASGSLTDTQYF.

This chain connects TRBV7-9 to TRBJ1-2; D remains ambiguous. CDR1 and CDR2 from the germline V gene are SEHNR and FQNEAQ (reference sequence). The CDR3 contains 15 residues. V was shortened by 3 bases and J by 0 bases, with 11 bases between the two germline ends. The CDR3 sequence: CASSFGVGANYGYTF. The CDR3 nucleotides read TGTGCCAGCAGCTTTGGGGTGGGAGCTAACTATGGCTACACCTTC.

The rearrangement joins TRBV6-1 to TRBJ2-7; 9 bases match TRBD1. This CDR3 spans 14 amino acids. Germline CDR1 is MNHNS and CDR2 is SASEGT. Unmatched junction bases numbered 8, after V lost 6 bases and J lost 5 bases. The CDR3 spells CASSTGTGLDEQYF. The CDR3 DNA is TGTGCCAGCAGCACCGGGACAGGGCTCGACGAGCAGTACTTC.

CDR3 coding DNA: TGTGCCAGCAGCAGAACAGGGAGCCATGGCTACACCTTC. Protein: CASSRTGSHGYTF. The chain has TRBV7-9 and TRBJ1-2; possible D gene TRBD1, 6 bases. Trimming cost V 5 bases and J 6 bases, with 13 bases left between them. In germline, CDR1 is SEHNR, CDR2 FQNEAQ (reference sequence). The CDR3 contains 13 residues. Drawing the rest from reference TRBV7-9 and TRBJ1-2, the complete variable domain is DTGVSQNPRHKITKRGQNVTFRCDPISEHNRLYWYRQTLGQGPEFLTYFQNEAQLEKSRLLSDRFSAERPKGSFSTLEIQRTEQGDSAMYLCASSRTGSHGYTFGSGTRLTVV.

The CDR3 sequence is CASRPLLAGGPGEQFF. The CDR3 bases are TGCGCCAGCAGGCCCCTACTAGCGGGAGGGCCTGGTGAGCAGTTCTTC. The V call is TRBV10-2, the J call TRBJ2-1; 13 bases fit TRBD2. Germline-derived CDR1 and CDR2 are WSHSY and SAAADI. The CDR3 loop spans 16 amino acids. Losses at the gene ends were 6 bases for V and 9 bases for J; bases not matched to a gene: 11.

Written as DNA, the CDR3 is TGTGCCAGCAGCTTCATGACAGGACTGAGCTCTGGGGCCAACGTCCTGACTTTC. Its protein is CASSFMTGLSSGANVLTF. V and J are TRBV11-3 and TRBJ2-6; D is perhaps TRBD1 (6 bases). Trimming left V 3 bases short and J 0 bases short, with 15 bases between. Germline lookup yields CDR1 SGHNT and CDR2 YENEEA. This CDR3 has 18 residues.

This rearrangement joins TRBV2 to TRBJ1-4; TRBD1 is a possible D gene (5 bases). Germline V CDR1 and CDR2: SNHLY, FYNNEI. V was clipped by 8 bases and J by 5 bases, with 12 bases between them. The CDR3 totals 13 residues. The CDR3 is CASSQAVNEKLFF. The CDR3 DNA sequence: TGTGCCAGCTCACAGGCAGTGAATGAAAAACTGTTTTTT.

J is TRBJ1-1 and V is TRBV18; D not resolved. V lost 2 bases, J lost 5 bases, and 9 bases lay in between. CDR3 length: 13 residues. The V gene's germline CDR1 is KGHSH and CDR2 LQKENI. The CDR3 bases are TGTGCCAGCTCACCAGACGGGGTGACTGAAGCTTTCTTT. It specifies CASSPDGVTEAFF.

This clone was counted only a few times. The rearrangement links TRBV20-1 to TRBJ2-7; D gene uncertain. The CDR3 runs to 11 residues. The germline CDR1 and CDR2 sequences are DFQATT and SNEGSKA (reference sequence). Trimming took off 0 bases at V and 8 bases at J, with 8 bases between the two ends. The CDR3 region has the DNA TGCAGTGCTAGAGATCGACTCAAGCAGTACTTC. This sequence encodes CSARDRLKQYF.

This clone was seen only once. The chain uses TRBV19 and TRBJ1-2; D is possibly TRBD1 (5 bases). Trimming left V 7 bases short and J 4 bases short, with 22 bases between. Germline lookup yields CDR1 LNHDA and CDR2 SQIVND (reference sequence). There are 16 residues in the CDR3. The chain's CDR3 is CASTRSGSASGYGYTF. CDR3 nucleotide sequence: TGTGCCAGTACCCGTTCAGGGTCGGCTAGTGGCTATGGCTACACCTTC.

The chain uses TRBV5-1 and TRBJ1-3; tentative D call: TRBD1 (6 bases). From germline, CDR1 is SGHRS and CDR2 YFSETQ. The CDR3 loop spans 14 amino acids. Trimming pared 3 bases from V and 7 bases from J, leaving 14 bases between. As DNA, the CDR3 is TGCGCCAGCAGCTCACAGGGCCCGGGGAACACCATATATTTT. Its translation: CASSSQGPGNTIYF.

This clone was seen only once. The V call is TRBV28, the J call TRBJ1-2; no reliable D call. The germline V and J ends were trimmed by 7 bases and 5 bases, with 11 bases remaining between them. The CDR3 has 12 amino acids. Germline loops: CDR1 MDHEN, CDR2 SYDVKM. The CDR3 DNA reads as TGTGCCAGCACCAAGGCGGATTATGGCTACACCTTC. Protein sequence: CASTKADYGYTF.

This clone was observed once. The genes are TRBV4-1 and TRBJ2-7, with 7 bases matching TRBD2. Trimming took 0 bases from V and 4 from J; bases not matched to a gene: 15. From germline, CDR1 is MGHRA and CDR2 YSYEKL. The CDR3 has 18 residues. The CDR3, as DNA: TGCGCCAGCAGCCAAGATAGTGGGAGGGCCAGAGGGTTTTACGAGCAGTACTTC. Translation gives CASSQDSGRARGFYEQYF.

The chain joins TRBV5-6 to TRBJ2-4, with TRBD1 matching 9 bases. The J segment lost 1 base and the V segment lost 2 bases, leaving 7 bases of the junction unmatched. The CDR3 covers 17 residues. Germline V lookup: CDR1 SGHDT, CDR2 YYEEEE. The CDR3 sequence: CASSLLGTGLAKNIQYF. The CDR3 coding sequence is TGTGCCAGCAGCTTACTGGGGACAGGGCTGGCCAAAAACATTCAGTACTTC.

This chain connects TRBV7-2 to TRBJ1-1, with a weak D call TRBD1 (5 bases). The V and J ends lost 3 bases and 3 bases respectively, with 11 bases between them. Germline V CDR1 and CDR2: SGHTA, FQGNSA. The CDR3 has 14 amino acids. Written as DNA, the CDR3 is TGTGCCAGCAGCTTCTCGCAAGGGGACACTGAAGCTTTCTTT. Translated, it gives CASSFSQGDTEAFF.

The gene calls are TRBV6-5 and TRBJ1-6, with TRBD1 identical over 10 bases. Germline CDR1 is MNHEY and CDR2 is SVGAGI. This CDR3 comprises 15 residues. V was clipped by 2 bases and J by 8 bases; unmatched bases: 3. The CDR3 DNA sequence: TGTGCCAGCAGTTACAGACAGGGGGCTGATTCACCCCTCCACTTT. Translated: CASSYRQGADSPLHF.

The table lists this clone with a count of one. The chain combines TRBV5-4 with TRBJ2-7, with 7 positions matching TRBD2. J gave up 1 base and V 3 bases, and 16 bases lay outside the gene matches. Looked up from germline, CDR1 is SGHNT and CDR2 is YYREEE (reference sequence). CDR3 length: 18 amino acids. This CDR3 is CASSSPPGELGGSYEQYF. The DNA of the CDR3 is TGTGCCAGCAGCTCCCCCCCTGGCGAATTGGGAGGGTCCTACGAGCAGTACTTC.

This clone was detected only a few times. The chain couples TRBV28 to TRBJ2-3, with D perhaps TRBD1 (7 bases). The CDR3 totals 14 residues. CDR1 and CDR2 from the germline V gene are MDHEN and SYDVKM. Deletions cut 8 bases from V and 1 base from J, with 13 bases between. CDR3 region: CASQGVAGTDTQYF. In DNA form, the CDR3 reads TGTGCCAGCCAGGGGGTAGCGGGCACAGATACGCAGTATTTT.